Listed below are T cell receptor beta chains from one sample, sequenced in a study of blood T cell repertoires in COVID-19. This table comes from immunoSEQ multiplex PCR, and its TCRdb copy is limited to in-frame clones, with some not included. Among around 170,000 clones listed, 88% were seen once. Sequencing was performed on PBMCs or T cells enriched from blood (not recorded which). The receptor source for this set is a woman aged 18-29 years who had recovered from COVID-19. The CDR3 runs from the conserved cysteine through the conserved F or W.

>TRBV13
CASSLIAGALASSYNEQFF
>TRBV11-2
CASSSPRDFKNIQYF
>TRBV4-2
CASSHGTGGVDAFF
>TRBV5-1
CASSSGTGTGELFF
>TRBV7-2
CASGIAGGEDTQYF
>TRBV3-1/TRBV3-2
CASSQDGTGSQPQHF
>TRBV6-5
CASETGRRTEAFF
>TRBV5-4
CASREDRGGYTF
>TRBV27
CASSPNRGHLLTDTQYF
>TRBV19
CATHRGITGELFF
>TRBV5-4
CASSSGGRVGNVGTDTQYF
>TRBV27
CASSGTEYYGYTF
>TRBV5-1
CASSFPPGGGELFF
>TRBV28
CASSTERKGTGELFF
>TRBV28
CASSLSQGTNGYTF
>TRBV6-6
CASSYSRTGELFF
>TRBV5-8
CATSTGGNSPLHF
>TRBV30
CAWSDHSQKLFF
>TRBV29-1
CSVTQGAAADTQYF
>TRBV7-9
CASSYHGTENYGYTF
>TRBV29-1
CSVEEGVNEQFF
>TRBV30
CACREGADTQYF
>TRBV3-1/TRBV3-2
CASRPGSTDTQYF
>TRBV6-5
CATQGDTEAFF
>TRBV19
CASRLSSGVNTEAFF
>TRBV2
CASFGQGARNEQFF
>TRBV30
CAWSNASGSPAQQFF
>TRBV4-3
CASSRRTGGGDTQYF
>TRBV29-1
CSVMTGGYGYTF
>TRBV6-2/TRBV6-3
CASSYSAKSYEQYF
>TRBV13
CASSPRQGSNYGYTF
>TRBV6-5
CASRTGPESGVRHF
>TRBV27
CASSKPDVRTEAFF
>TRBV18
CASSPALVRLAPTQFF
>TRBV11-2
CASSLDRANEKLFF
>TRBV5-1
CASSLERGRDLYNEQFF
>TRBV28
CASSLRRGDRPLHF
>TRBV12-3/TRBV12-4
CATKRFPAGELFF
>TRBV29-1
CSVGLAANEQFF
>TRBV9
CASSVVGTYNEQFF
>TRBV24-1
CATSDPGQGEKLFF
>TRBV11-2
CASSLTDRPYGYTF
>TRBV14
CASSRQGRNTGELFF
>TRBV7-9
CASSLGSGGNGYTF
>TRBV5-1
CASSPGVAGNYSPLHF
>TRBV6-5
CASEGGYEQYF
>TRBV28
CASSSADRFYGYTF
>TRBV28
CASSLWAVNTEAFF
>TRBV4-2
CASSQDDGDRGGEQYF
>TRBV28
CASSELSRDHNEQFF
>TRBV5-4
CASSSPSGSSNEQFF
>TRBV19
CATSPTSGNAGPDTQYF
>TRBV2
CASRGDRGGNQPQHF
>TRBV28
CASSYRDRVATEAFF
>TRBV7-3
CASSLIAGGGTGELFF
>TRBV6-1
CASSEQGRYGNTIYF